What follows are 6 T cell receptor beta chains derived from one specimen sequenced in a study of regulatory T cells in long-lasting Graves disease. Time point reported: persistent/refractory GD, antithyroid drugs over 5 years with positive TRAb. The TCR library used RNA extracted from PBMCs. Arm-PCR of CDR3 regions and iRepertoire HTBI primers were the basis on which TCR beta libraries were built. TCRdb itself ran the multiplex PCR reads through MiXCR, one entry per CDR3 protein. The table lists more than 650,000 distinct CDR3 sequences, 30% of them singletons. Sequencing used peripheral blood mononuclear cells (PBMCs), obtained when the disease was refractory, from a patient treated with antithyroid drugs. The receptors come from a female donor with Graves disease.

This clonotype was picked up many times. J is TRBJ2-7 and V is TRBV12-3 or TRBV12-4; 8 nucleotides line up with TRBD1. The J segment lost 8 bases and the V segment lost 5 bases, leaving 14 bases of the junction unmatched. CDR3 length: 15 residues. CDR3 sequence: CASSHRGEGPGQQYF. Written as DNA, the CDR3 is TGTGCCAGCAGTCACAGGGGGGAAGGGCCGGGCCAGCAGTACTTC.

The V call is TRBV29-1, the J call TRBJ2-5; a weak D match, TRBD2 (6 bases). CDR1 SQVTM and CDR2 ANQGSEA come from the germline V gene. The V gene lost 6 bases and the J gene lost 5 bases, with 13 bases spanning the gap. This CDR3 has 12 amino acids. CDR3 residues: CSVEEGVETQYF. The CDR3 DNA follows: TGCAGCGTCGAGGAGGGAGTGGAGACCCAGTACTTC. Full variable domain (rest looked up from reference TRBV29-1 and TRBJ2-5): SAVISQKPSRDICQRGTSLTIQCQVDSQVTMMFWYRQQPGQSLTLIATANQGSEATYESGFVIDKFPISRPNLTFSTLTVSNMSPEDSSIYLCSVEEGVETQYFGPGTRLLVL.

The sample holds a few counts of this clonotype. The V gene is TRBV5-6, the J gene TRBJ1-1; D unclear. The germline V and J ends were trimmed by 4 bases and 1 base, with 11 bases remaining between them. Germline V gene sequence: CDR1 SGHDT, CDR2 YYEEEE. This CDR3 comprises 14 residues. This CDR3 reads CASSPNGWNTEAFF. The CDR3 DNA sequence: TGTGCCAGCAGCCCGAACGGATGGAACACTGAAGCTTTCTTT.

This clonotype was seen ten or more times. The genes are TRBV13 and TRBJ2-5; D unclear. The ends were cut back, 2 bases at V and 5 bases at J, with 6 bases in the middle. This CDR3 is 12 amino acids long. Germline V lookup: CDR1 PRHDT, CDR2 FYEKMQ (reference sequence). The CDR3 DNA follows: TGTGCCAGCAGCTTATTGGATGAGACCCAGTACTTC. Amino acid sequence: CASSLLDETQYF.

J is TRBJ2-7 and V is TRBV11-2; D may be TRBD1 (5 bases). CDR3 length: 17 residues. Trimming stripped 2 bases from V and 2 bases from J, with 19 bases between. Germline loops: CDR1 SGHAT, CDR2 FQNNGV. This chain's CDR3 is CASSLRGKTVSTYEQYF. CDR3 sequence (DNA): TGTGCCAGCAGCTTAAGGGGAAAGACAGTGAGTACCTACGAGCAGTACTTC.

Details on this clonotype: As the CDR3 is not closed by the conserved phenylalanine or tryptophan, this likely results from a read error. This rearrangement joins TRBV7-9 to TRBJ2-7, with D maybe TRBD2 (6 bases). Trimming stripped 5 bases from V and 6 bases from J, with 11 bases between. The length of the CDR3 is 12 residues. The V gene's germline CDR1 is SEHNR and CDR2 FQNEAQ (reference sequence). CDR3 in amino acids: CASSAREVEQYL. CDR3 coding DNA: TGTGCCAGCAGCGCCAGGGAGGTCGAGCAGTACCTC.